The sequence of this T cell receptor (beta chain) was determined in a study of regulatory T cells in long-lasting Graves disease (dated by TCRdb to about 2021). Regarding the complete study: In the newly diagnosed Graves' disease group, patients had been taking antithyroid drugs for less than 3 months. The study was conducted in China and was registered as a clinical trial. Persistent Graves' disease patients were compared with newly diagnosed Graves' disease patients by peripheral blood TCR sequencing and RNA sequencing. A total of around 35 samples underwent TCR sequencing: about 13 from persistent and 20 from newly diagnosed Graves' disease patients. General findings and caveats noted by the study authors: Compared with newly diagnosed patients, patients with persistent Graves' disease had lower TCR Shannon entropy and fewer highly expanded clones, which suggests clonal expansion. Sequencing and analysis were restricted to the TCR beta chain. Patients with persistent disease shared more public clonotypes (approximately 2,500) than newly diagnosed patients did (966). Persistent disease showed preferential use of TRBV28, TRBJ1-2 and TRBJ2-5, whereas newly diagnosed disease favored TRBV20-1 and TRBJ2-1. Peripheral blood alone was examined, since thyroid tissue, which constituted the primary lesion, could not be accessed. The small sample size was acknowledged by the authors as a limitation that may reduce accuracy.

The library was generated by multiplex PCR. Sequencing was carried out with an Illumina HiSeq 4000. CDR3 regions were amplified by Arm-PCR with iRepertoire HTBI primers to construct TCR beta libraries. Before sequencing, the PCR products went through gel purification. The authors' analysis ran thus. Gene usage analysis of CDR3 amino acid clonotypes relied on the roughly 60 TRBV and around 13 TRBJ segments identified across samples. Filtered high-quality paired reads were merged into contigs using COPE and FqMerger. BLAST was used to align contigs to IMGT TRBV, TRBD and TRBJ reference genes, with CDR3 defined following IMGT. Any clonotype with a frequency above 0.1% was counted as a highly expanded clone. Shannon entropy was used to measure repertoire diversity, and the Gini coefficient was used to measure V-J evenness. Public clonotypes were defined as clonotypes shared by more than one individual. TCRdb itself trimmed the public reads at Q25 with fastp, ran MiXCR and retained productive beta chains. Here each entry gathers all rows of one CDR3 protein and keeps the most common genes and DNA. For this entry, the V and J calls and clone size follow TCRdb and not the study's own pipeline. Within this sample are 350,000 to 500,000 distinct CDR3 sequences, with 11% to 15% of them counted one time only. The ten biggest clones cover over 15% of the sample.

The time point tag for this specimen amounts to: newly diagnosed GD, antithyroid drugs for less than 3 months. For both TCR sequencing and RNA sequencing, RNA was extracted from PBMCs using TRIzol. Graves' disease was diagnosed according to American Thyroid Association guidelines. Recruitment of patients was carried out at an endocrinology department in Xi'an, China. From each patient, around 9 milliliters of peripheral blood was collected into an EDTA anticoagulant tube. Ficoll Paque Plus density gradient separation was used to isolate PBMCs, and no additional T cell sorting was done. RNA quality was checked with an Agilent 2100 Bioanalyzer and agarose gel, and concentration with a NanoDrop 2000. A note on this clonotype: Its binding antigen is unknown. At one of its ends the junction is not consistent with the germline gene, which may arise from a read error.

CDR3 length: 21 amino acids, cysteine to phenylalanine. CDR3 DNA only is kept here, 63 bases in frame from base 1. The CDR1 and CDR2 encoded by the germline V gene (reference sequence) are SEHNR and FQNEAQ. A further study also used this sample, focusing on T cells in Graves' hyperthyroidism and ophthalmopathy. Per that second paper: Stable Graves' hyperthyroidism was defined as the absence of progression to ophthalmopathy over 18 months of follow-up. The hyperthyroidism patients were between 18 and 65 years old and newly diagnosed, with a disease duration of less than 2 months. Exclusion was applied to patients with uncontrolled infections, other autoimmune diseases, pregnancy or lactation. Clinical symptoms, serum thyroxine and TRAb, thyroid ultrasound, and orbital computed tomography formed the basis for the diagnoses. A first-round RT-PCR of the TCR CDR3 used the HTBI primer set with the Qiagen OneStep RT-PCR kit. Most expanded thyroid clonotypes (frequency above 0.001) were also found in blood, which suggests that blood repertoires may mirror thyroid immune responses. Ophthalmopathy was separated from stable hyperthyroidism by a 13 V-J signature model, with just over 85% sensitivity and 81% to 82% specificity obtained in cross-validation and 80%/75% obtained in testing. In validation, the model predicted progression to ophthalmopathy a median of about 6 months before onset, with about 64% sensitivity and around 76% specificity. A discovery cohort of approximately 97 patients, roughly 45 with Graves' ophthalmopathy and 55 to 60 with stable Graves' hyperthyroidism, was used to find distinguishing TCR V-J signatures. An independent validation cohort of under 20 hyperthyroidism patients and 17 patients who later progressed to ophthalmopathy tested prospective prediction of ophthalmopathy. For training and testing, the 100 or so patients in the discovery cohort were randomly divided in a 7:3 ratio. In roughly six Graves' hyperthyroidism patients, the study also compared T-cell repertoires from thyroid tissue with T-cell repertoires from blood. Following sampling, methimazole starting at 30 mg daily was given to hyperthyroidism patients, and high-dose intravenous methylprednisolone was given to ophthalmopathy patients. A second multiplex PCR round built the libraries, followed by size selection and purification. Sequencing of the libraries was done on an Illumina HiSeq2000 using paired-end 100 bp reads. SOAPnuke was used to process the raw data, removing reads that contained adapters or uncalled bases, had a mean Phred below 15, or lacked an exact match to the constant primer or identifier. COPE v1.2.5 was used to merge the high-quality paired reads, and each unique nucleotide sequence was defined as a clonotype. MiTCR v1.1 was used to align clonotypes to the IMGT TRBV, TRBD and TRBJ reference segments. The analysis was restricted to V-J combinations with a frequency above 0.0001, which together covered about 99% of the repertoires. The TCS score was defined as F50 (clonal expansion) divided by E x V (chaos), with BLOSUM62-based TCRdist calculated between CDR3 peptides within each V-J. Welch's t-statistics and random forest reduced around 520 V-J features to 13, which were used in a naive Bayes classifier (R e1071). No statistical method was used to set the sample size in advance, and investigators knew the group allocation. The paper reports TCR Vbeta CDR3 sequencing of over 120 peripheral blood samples: under 45 ophthalmopathy, approximately 74 hyperthyroidism and around 17 progressor patients.

This receptor was identified in a woman in her forties or fifties with Graves disease. Donor details come from another sample of the same person, matched by shared clones. Recombination connected TRBV7-9 to TRBJ2-4, with 11 bases aligning to TRBD2. The input for sequencing was peripheral blood mononuclear cells (PBMCs), taken at new diagnosis, from a patient treated with antithyroid drugs. Read as DNA, the sequence is TGTGCCAGCAGCTTAGCGCGGGGGACTAGCGGAGAAGGGATAGTCAAAAACATTCTGTACTTC. Its amino acids are CASSLARGTSGEGIVKNILYF.